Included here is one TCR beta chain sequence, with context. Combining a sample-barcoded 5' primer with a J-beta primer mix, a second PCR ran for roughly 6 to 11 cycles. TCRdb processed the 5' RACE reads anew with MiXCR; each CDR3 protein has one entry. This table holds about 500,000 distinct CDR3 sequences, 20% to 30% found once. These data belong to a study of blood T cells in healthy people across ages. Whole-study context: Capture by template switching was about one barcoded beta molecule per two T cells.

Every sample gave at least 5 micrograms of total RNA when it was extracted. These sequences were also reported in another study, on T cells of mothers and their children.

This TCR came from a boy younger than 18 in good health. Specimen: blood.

CDR3 DNA sequence: TGCAGCGTTGCTAATGAAAAACTGTTTTTT. Its translation: CSVANEKLFF. The genes are TRBV29-1 and TRBJ1-4, with D unclear. The CDR3 covers 10 residues. Germline V gene data show CDR1 as SQVTM and CDR2 as ANQGSEA. Between the trimmed V and J ends, which lost 4 bases and 3 bases, there was a span of 0 bases.